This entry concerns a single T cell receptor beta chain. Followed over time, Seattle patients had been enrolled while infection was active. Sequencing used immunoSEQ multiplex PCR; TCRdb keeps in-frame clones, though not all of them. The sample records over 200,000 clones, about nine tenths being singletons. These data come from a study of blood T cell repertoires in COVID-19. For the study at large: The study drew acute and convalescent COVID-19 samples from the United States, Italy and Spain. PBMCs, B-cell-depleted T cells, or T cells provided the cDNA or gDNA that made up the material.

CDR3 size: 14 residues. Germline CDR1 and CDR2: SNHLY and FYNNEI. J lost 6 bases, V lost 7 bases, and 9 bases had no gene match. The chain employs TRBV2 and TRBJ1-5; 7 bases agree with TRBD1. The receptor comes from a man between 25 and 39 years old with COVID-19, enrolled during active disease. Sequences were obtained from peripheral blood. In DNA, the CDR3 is TGTGCCAGCAAGAAGACAGGGTTCGGTCAGCCCCAGCATTTT. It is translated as CASKKTGFGQPQHF.